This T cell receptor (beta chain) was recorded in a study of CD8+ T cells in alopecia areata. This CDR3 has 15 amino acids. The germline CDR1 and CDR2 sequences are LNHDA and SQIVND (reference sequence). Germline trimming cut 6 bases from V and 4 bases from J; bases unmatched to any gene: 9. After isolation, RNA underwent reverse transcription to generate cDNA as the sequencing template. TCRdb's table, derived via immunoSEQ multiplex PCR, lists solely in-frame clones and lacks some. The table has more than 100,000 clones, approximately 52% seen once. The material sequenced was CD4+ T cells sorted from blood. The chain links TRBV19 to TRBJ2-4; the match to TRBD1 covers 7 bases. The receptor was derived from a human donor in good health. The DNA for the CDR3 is TGTGCCAGTAGAACCACACAGGGGCTAAAAAACATTCAGTACTTC. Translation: CASRTTQGLKNIQYF. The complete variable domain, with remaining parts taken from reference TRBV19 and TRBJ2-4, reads DGGITQSPKYLFRKEGQNVTLSCEQNLNHDAMYWYRQDPGQGLRLIYYSQIVNDFQKGDIAEGYSVSREKKESFPLTVTSAQKNPTAFYLCASRTTQGLKNIQYFGAGTRLSVL.